One T cell receptor (beta chain) is described in this entry. The germline gives CDR1 DFQATT, CDR2 SNEGSKA (reference sequence). CDR3 size: 16 residues. The junction had 5 bases not matched to a gene; V was cut back by 0 bases and J by 5 bases. Each CDR3 protein gets one entry after TCRdb re-called the 5' RACE reads with MiXCR. The table has some 290,000 distinct CDR3 sequences, 15% to 20% seen once; the top ten hold under 8.5%. This entry belongs to a study of CD8 T cells in ankylosing spondylitis. This sequence originates from a male donor with ankylosing spondylitis or in good health (not recorded which). V and J are TRBV20-1 and TRBJ2-3; TRBD2 matches 13 bases. The sequenced sample was blood, either unsorted or a sorted T cell fraction (not recorded which). CDR3 in amino acids: CSARDRRTSGRDTQYF. DNA for the CDR3: TGCAGTGCTAGAGATCGCCGGACTAGCGGGAGAGATACGCAGTATTTT.